A selection of T cell receptor beta chains follows, all from one sample in a study of T cell responses to AZD1222 COVID-19 vaccine. The table came from immunoSEQ multiplex PCR; TCRdb's copy has only in-frame clones and leaves some out. The sample lists 70,000 to 95,000 clones; approximately 92% were seen once. Material: peripheral blood, obtained 28 days after the second AZD1222 dose. All receptors come from an adult who received the AZD1222 COVID-19 vaccine. Both conserved end residues are part of each CDR3.

TRBV6-5	CASPGTLGSDGYTF
TRBV30	CAWRGVVHEFF
TRBV6-2/TRBV6-3	CASSYSYVGQHQITEAFF
TRBV6-5	CASHGANRDTEAFF
TRBV24-1	CATSDPNIRDNEQFF
TRBV19	CASSGQGAARPQHF
TRBV29-1	CSVEGGRTDGYTF
TRBV20-1	CSERRNTEAFF
TRBV3-1/TRBV3-2	CASSLGTGGGQETQYF
TRBV19	CASRRTGGGMALHF
TRBV5-1	CASSPLGTTNEKLFF
TRBV4-3	CASSFRTGSGNTIYF
TRBV27	CASRSDRDGEQYF
TRBV6-5	CASIDWGQANTEAFF
TRBV7-2	CASSLGNQPQHF
TRBV6-5	CASSSRGSVVTDTQYF
TRBV24-1	CATSDLNSPLHF
TRBV12-3/TRBV12-4	CASTQGIEPQHF
TRBV3-1/TRBV3-2	CASSQQRGAGELFF
TRBV29-1	CSVVLDSYEQYF
TRBV2	CASSRGGLSTGELFF
TRBV11-3	CASSLDVANIQYF
TRBV5-4	CASSPGQGGANEKLFF
TRBV10-2	CASRPGQGAIRGSPLHF
TRBV5-1	CASSLASEYQETQYF
TRBV29-1	CSVGYLSNQETQYF
TRBV2	CASSLIGQGGNTIYF
TRBV6-5	CASSYLGAGEKLFF
TRBV7-7	CASSLGTGREQYF
TRBV9	CASSPRSRGNEQFF
TRBV12-3/TRBV12-4	CASSLGVRGTIYF
TRBV9	CASSVGGDTTDTQYF
TRBV20-1	CSANEGLAGGLSSYNEQFF
TRBV2	CASSGQPGAEAFF
TRBV3-1/TRBV3-2	CASSLSPTGNSPLHF
TRBV27	CASSEDRGGSGYTF
TRBV27	CASSIYSGGEAFF
TRBV5-1	CASHLGGTTYNEQFF
TRBV18	CASSPGPSHYGYTF
TRBV5-1	CASNNENTGELFF
TRBV5-1	CASSLIGTSGNTIYF
TRBV23-1	CASTPVDVREVRGTDTQYF
TRBV6-5	CASGTGRDTEAFF
TRBV5-1	CASSLLAGDNNEQFF
TRBV19	CASSDRGKTDTQYF
TRBV30	CAWSVGPLAGYAGELFF
TRBV2	CASSAAGFTGGYEQYF
TRBV5-1	CASSLDQRESWARTDTQYF